A single sample is the source of the 7 T cell receptor beta chains below, sequenced in a study of blood T cell repertoires in COVID-19. The data were produced by immunoSEQ multiplex PCR, yet TCRdb's version contains in-frame clones alone and is incomplete. Of about 300,000 clones in the sample, about nine tenths were seen once. Material: PBMCs or T cells enriched from blood (not recorded which). These receptors all stem from a woman aged 18-29 years who had recovered from COVID-19.

The CDR3 region has the DNA TGTGCCAGCAGCCAAGAAATAGCGGGGGTGGAGCGGAGGAGCTCCTACGAGCAGTACTTC. Amino acids: CASSQEIAGVERRSSYEQYF. This chain uses TRBV3-1 (or the pseudogene TRBV3-2) with TRBJ2-7; 9 bases line up with TRBD2. Germline V CDR1 and CDR2: LGHDT, YNNKEL (reference sequence). This CDR3 has 20 residues. V shed 0 bases and J 0 bases; nucleotides not matched to a gene: 15.

About this clone: Different DNA sequences within this sample yield the same CDR3. The gene calls are TRBV9 and TRBJ2-1; 10 positions match TRBD1. The V segment lost 0 bases and the J segment 3 bases; nucleotides outside the gene matches: 0. The V gene's germline CDR1 is SGDLS and CDR2 YYNGEE. The CDR3 is made up of 15 amino acids. DNA of the CDR3: TGTGCCAGCAGCGTAGGGACAGGGGGCTACAATGAGCAGTTCTTC. Protein sequence: CASSVGTGGYNEQFF. The whole variable domain, remainder taken from reference TRBV9 and TRBJ2-1, is DSGVTQTPKHLITATGQRVTLRCSPRSGDLSVYWYQQSLDQGLQFLIQYYNGEERAKGNILERFSAQQFPDLHSELNLSSLELGDSALYFCASSVGTGGYNEQFFGPGTRLTVL.

The chain joins TRBV28 to TRBJ2-5, with a possible D match to TRBD2 (5 bases). CDR3 length: 13 amino acids. The ends were cut back, 7 bases at V and 5 bases at J, with 14 bases in the middle. In germline, CDR1 is MDHEN, CDR2 SYDVKM. Here the CDR3 DNA reads TGTGCCAGCAAGAGTAGCCGAGGGGAGACCCAGTACTTC. Residues: CASKSSRGETQYF.

The CDR3: CATTGSRATSPLHF. In nucleotides, the CDR3 is TGTGCCACCACGGGATCAAGGGCAACCTCACCCCTCCACTTT. The rearrangement links TRBV2 to TRBJ1-6, with D hard to call. Trimming shortened V by 10 bases and J by 10 bases, and 20 bases separated the two germline ends. Germline assignment: CDR1 SNHLY and CDR2 FYNNEI. There are 14 residues in the CDR3.

The gene calls are TRBV24-1 and TRBJ1-5; D not resolved. Germline values: CDR1 KGHDR, CDR2 SFDVKD. CDR3 size: 17 residues. V gave up 5 bases and J gave up 0 bases, with 16 bases separating them. DNA for the CDR3: TGTGCCACCAGTGGGAGGTCCACGTTTTATAGCAATCAGCCCCAGCATTTT. Its protein product is CATSGRSTFYSNQPQHF.

The chain uses TRBV25-1 and TRBJ2-7, with TRBD1 matching over 7 bases. CDR3 length: 14 amino acids. The V and J ends lost 6 bases and 4 bases, in that order; junction bases with no gene match: 9. The germline gives CDR1 MGHDK, CDR2 SYGVNS. The CDR3 sequence: CASSRTGASYEQYF. The CDR3 nucleotides read TGTGCCAGCAGCAGGACAGGAGCGTCTTACGAGCAGTACTTC.

The genes are TRBV6-1 and TRBJ1-5; TRBD1 is a possible D gene (6 bases). Germline loops: CDR1 MNHNS, CDR2 SASEGT. The CDR3 extends over 15 amino acids. V was pared by 2 bases and J by 2 bases, with 10 bases between. The CDR3 spells CASSEQGWGNQPQHF. DNA of the CDR3: TGTGCCAGCAGTGAACAGGGGTGGGGCAATCAGCCCCAGCATTTT.